This T cell receptor (beta chain) emerged from a study of blood T cell repertoires in COVID-19. Whole-study context: The cDNA or gDNA used as material had been derived from T cells, B-cell-depleted T cells, or PBMCs.

The V end was cut by 6 bases, the J end by 5 bases, with 13 bases between. Germline CDR1 reads SNHLY; CDR2 reads FYNNEI. The CDR3 has 13 residues. Sequencing was performed with immunoSEQ multiplex PCR; in TCRdb, only in-frame clones are kept and a portion is missing. The sample holds roughly 250,000 clones, 75% to 90% seen once. The sequenced sample was PBMCs or T cells enriched from blood (not recorded which). This receptor was taken from a woman under 40 with acute COVID-19. This sequence joins TRBV2 and TRBJ2-5; maybe TRBD2 (5 bases). CDR3 amino acids: CASRFGSGETQYF. The CDR3, as DNA: TGTGCCAGCAGATTTGGCTCGGGGGAGACCCAGTACTTC.